This T cell receptor beta chain was documented in a study of blood T cell repertoires in COVID-19. Generated by immunoSEQ multiplex PCR, the TCRdb table keeps only in-frame clones and is missing some. This sample has around 300,000 clones, with 70% to 90% found just once. V was shortened by 0 bases and J by 3 bases, with 14 bases between the two germline ends. The CDR3 is 16 residues long. Germline V gene lookup returns CDR1 LGHDT and CDR2 YNNKEL (reference sequence). V and J are TRBV3-1 (or the pseudogene TRBV3-2) and TRBJ2-5, with D tentatively TRBD2 (6 bases). The material sequenced was peripheral blood. This clonotype was obtained from a woman between 35 and 50 years old with acute or convalescent COVID-19. The CDR3 sequence: CASSQEGVGGKETQYF. The CDR3 bases are TGTGCCAGCAGCCAAGAGGGAGTGGGGGGAAAAGAGACCCAGTACTTC.